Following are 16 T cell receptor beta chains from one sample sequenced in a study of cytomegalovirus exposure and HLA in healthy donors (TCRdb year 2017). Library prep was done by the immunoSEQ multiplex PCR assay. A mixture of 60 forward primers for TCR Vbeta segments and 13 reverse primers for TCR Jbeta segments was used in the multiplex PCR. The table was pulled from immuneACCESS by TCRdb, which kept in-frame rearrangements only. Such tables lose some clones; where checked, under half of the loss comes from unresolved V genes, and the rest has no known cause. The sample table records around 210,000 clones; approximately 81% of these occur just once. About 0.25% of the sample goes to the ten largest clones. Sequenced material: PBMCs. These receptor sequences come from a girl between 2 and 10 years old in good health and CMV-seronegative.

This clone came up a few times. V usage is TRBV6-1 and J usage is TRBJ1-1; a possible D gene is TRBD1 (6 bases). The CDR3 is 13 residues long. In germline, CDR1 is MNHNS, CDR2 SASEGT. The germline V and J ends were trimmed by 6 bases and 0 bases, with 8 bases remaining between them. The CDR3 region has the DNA TGTGCCAGCAGGCGGACAGTGAACACTGAAGCTTTCTTT. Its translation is CASRRTVNTEAFF.

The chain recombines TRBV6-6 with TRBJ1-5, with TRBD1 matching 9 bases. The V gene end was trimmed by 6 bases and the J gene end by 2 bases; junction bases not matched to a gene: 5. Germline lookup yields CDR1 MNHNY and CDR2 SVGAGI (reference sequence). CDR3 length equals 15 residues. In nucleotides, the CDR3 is TGTGCCAGCAGCCAGACAGGGGGAGGCAATCAGCCCCAGCATTTT. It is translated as CASSQTGGGNQPQHF.

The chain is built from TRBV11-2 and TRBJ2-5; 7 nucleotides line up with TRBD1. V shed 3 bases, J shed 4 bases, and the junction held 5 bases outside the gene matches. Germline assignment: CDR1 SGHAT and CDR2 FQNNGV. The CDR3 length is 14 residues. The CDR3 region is CASSFDRVGETQYF. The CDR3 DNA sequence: TGTGCCAGCAGCTTCGACAGGGTAGGAGAGACCCAGTACTTC. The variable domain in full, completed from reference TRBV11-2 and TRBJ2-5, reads EAGVAQSPRYKIIEKRQSVAFWCNPISGHATLYWYQQILGQGPKLLIQFQNNGVVDDSQLPKDRFSAERLKGVDSTLKIQPAKLEDSAVYLCASSFDRVGETQYFGPGTRLLVL.

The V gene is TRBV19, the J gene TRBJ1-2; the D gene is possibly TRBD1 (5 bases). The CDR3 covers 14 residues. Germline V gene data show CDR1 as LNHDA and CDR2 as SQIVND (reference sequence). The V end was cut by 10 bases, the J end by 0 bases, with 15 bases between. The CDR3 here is CATLTGLANYGYTF. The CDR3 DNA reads TGTGCCACCCTTACAGGTCTAGCTAACTATGGCTACACCTTC. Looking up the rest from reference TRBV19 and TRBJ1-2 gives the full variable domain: DGGITQSPKYLFRKEGQNVTLSCEQNLNHDAMYWYRQDPGQGLRLIYYSQIVNDFQKGDIAEGYSVSREKKESFPLTVTSAQKNPTAFYLCATLTGLANYGYTFGSGTRLTVV.

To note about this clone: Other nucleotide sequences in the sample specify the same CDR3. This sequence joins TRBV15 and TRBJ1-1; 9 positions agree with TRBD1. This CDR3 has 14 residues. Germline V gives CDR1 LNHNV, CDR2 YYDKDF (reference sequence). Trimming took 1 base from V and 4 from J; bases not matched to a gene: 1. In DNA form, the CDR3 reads TGTGCCACCAGCAGAGGACAGGGGGGCACTGAAGCTTTCTTT. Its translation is CATSRGQGGTEAFF.

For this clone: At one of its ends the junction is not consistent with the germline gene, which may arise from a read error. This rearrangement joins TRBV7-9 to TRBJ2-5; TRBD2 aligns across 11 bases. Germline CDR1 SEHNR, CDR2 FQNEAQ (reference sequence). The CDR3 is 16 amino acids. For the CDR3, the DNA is TGTTCCAGCAGCTTTGGGACTAGCGGACTTCAAGAGACCCAGTACTTC. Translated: CSSSFGTSGLQETQYF.

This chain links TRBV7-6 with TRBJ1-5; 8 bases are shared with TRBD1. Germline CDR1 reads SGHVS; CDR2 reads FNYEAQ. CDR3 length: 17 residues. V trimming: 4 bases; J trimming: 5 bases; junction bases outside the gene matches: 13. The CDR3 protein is CASSSFPGQGPHQPQHF. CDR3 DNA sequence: TGTGCCAGCAGCTCTTTTCCTGGACAGGGTCCACATCAGCCCCAGCATTTT.

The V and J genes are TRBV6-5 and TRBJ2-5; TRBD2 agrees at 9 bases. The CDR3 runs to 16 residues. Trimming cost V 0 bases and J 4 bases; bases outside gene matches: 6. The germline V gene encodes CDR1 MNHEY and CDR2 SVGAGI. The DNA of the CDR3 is TGTGCCAGCAGTTACTCGACTGGGCGGGGGGGAGAGACCCAGTACTTC. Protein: CASSYSTGRGGETQYF.

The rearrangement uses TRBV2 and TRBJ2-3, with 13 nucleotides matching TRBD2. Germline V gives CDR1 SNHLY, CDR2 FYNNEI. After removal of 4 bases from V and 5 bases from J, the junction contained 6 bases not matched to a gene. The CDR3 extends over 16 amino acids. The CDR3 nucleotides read TGTGCCAGCAGTGTTAGGACTAGCGGGAGTGGAGATACGCAGTATTTT. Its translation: CASSVRTSGSGDTQYF.

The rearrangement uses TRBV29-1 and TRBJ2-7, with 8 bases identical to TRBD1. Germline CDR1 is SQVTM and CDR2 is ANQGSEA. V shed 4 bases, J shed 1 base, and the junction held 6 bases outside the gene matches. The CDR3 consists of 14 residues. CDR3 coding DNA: TGCAGCGTTGCGGTCGGACAGGGTTCCTACGAGCAGTACTTC. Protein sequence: CSVAVGQGSYEQYF.

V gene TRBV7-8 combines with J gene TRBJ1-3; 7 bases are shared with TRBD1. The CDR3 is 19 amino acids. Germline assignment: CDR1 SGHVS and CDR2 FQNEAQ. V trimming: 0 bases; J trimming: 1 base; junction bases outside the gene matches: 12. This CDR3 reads CASSLARAGGFRSGNTIYF. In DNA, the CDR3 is TGTGCCAGCAGCTTAGCCCGGGCAGGGGGGTTTAGGTCTGGAAACACCATATATTTT.

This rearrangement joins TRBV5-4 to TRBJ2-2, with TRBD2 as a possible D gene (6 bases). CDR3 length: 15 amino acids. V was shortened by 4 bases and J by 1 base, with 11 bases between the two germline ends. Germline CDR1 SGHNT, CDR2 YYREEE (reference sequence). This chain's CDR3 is CASSRAGKNTGELFF. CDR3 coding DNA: TGTGCCAGCAGCCGGGCGGGGAAGAACACCGGGGAGCTGTTTTTT.

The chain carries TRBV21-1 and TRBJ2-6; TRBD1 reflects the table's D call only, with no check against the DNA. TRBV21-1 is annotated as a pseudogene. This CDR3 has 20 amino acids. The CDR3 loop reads CASSISSSDRSKSGANVLTF. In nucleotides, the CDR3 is TGTGCCAGCAGCATCAGTTCCTCGGACAGATCTAAGTCTGGGGCCAACGTCCTGACTTTC.

Here the CDR3 reads CASSLGVGSYEQYF. The CDR3 DNA reads as TGTGCCAGCAGCTTAGGCGTCGGCTCCTACGAGCAGTACTTC. The rearrangement joins TRBV7-7 to TRBJ2-7; D is ambiguous. Germline assignment: CDR1 SSHAT and CDR2 FNYEAQ (reference sequence). The CDR3 loop spans 14 amino acids. The V end lost 1 base, the J end lost 0 bases, and 7 bases lay between the germline ends.

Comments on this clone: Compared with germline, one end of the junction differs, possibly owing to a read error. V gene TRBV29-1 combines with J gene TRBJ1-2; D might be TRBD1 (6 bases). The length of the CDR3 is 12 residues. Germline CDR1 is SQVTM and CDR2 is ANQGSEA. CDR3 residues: CSVAQGKGGHTF. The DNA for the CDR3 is TGCAGCGTTGCACAGGGAAAAGGTGGCCACACCTTC. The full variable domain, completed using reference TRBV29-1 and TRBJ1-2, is SAVISQKPSRDICQRGTSLTIQCQVDSQVTMMFWYRQQPGQSLTLIATANQGSEATYESGFVIDKFPISRPNLTFSTLTVSNMSPEDSSIYLCSVAQGKGGHTFGSGTRLTVV.

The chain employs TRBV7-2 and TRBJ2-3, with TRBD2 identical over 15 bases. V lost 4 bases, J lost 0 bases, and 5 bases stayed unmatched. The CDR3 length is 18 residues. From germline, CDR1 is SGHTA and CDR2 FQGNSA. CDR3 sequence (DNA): TGTGCCAGCAGCTCCCCGGGACTAGCGGGAGGTAGCACAGATACGCAGTATTTT. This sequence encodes CASSSPGLAGGSTDTQYF.